This T cell receptor beta chain was captured in a study of blood T cell repertoires in COVID-19. At the level of the study: PBMCs, B-cell-depleted T cells, or T cells were the source of the cDNA or gDNA that made up the material.

The length of the CDR3 is 16 residues. Germline V lookup: CDR1 GTSNPN, CDR2 SVGIG (reference sequence). The V gene lost 0 bases and the J gene lost 2 bases, with 17 bases spanning the gap. Original analysis: Amplification of reference gene primers was used by the study to estimate nucleated cell counts. Sequencing was performed with immunoSEQ multiplex PCR; in TCRdb, only in-frame clones are kept and a portion is missing. V, J and clone size are taken as reported in that table, and D and trimming were inferred from the DNA itself. The table lists about 68,000 clones, roughly 90% of them singletons. Source material: peripheral blood. This receptor was taken from a man between 25 and 39 years old with acute or convalescent COVID-19. The chain links TRBV30 to TRBJ2-7; no reliable D call. CDR3 sequence reads: CAWSVLVGFGPYEQYF. CDR3 nucleotides: TGTGCCTGGAGTGTACTGGTTGGGTTTGGGCCCTACGAGCAGTACTTC.